The next 9 T cell receptor beta chains were all read from a single sample in a study of cytomegalovirus exposure and HLA in healthy donors. PCR primers comprised 60 Vbeta and 13 Jbeta primers. Method: immunoSEQ multiplex PCR; TCRdb's copy keeps in-frame clones and lacks some. The table shows 130,000 or so clones, with about 8.5% occurring only once. Sequenced: PBMCs. The origin of the receptors is a man in his forties or fifties in good health and CMV-seronegative.

As regards this clone: The junction departs from the called germline gene at one end, perhaps through a read error. Within the sample, other DNA sequences also encode this same CDR3. The V gene is TRBV6-5, the J gene TRBJ1-2, with D tentatively TRBD1 (6 bases). CDR1 and CDR2 (germline): MNHEY, SVGAGI. The CDR3 is made up of 13 amino acids. CDR3 nucleotide sequence: TGTGCCAGCAGTTCAACAGGGAACTATGGCTACACCTTT. This gives the protein CASSSTGNYGYTF.

V is TRBV2 and J is TRBJ1-5; 7 bases agree with TRBD1. The CDR3 is made up of 14 amino acids. The V gene's germline CDR1 is SNHLY and CDR2 FYNNEI. V gave up 8 bases and J gave up 0 bases; unmatched junction bases: 4. In DNA form, the CDR3 reads TGTGCCAGCGGGGGGACAGTTAGCAATCAGCCCCAGCATTTT. Translated: CASGGTVSNQPQHF.

This clone was detected only a few times. The gene calls are TRBV5-1 and TRBJ2-5; a possible D gene is TRBD2 (6 bases). The J call could be wrong; TRBJ2-7 is a better fit for the DNA end. The germline gives CDR1 SGHRS, CDR2 YFSETQ. The CDR3 runs to 18 residues. In nucleotides, the CDR3 is TGCGCCAGCAGCTTGGGGGAGGCAGGCCGAACGACCCTTTACGAGCAGTACTTC. Protein product: CASSLGEAGRTTLYEQYF.

This chain joins TRBV4-2 and TRBJ1-1; D not certain. Germline values: CDR1 LGHNA, CDR2 YNFKEQ. The CDR3 runs to 15 residues. V was shortened by 7 bases and J by 1 base, with 16 bases between the two germline ends. The CDR3 protein is CASTSESSGNTEAFF. The CDR3 DNA reads as TGTGCCAGCACCTCCGAGTCCTCAGGGAACACTGAAGCTTTCTTT.

The chain recombines TRBV27 with TRBJ1-6, with a possible D match to TRBD1 (5 bases). This CDR3 region has 17 residues. The germline CDR1 and CDR2 sequences are MNHEY and SMNVEV (reference sequence). Trimming pared 3 bases from V and 10 bases from J, leaving 22 bases between. CDR3 sequence reads: CASSLFLGRGNGSPLHF. The CDR3 DNA sequence: TGTGCCAGCAGTTTGTTTCTTGGGAGGGGTAATGGGTCACCCCTCCACTTT.

The chain employs TRBV6-1 and TRBJ2-1, with 8 nucleotides matching TRBD2. J lost 9 bases, V lost 3 bases, and 10 bases had no gene match. Germline values: CDR1 MNHNS, CDR2 SASEGT. The CDR3 extends over 15 amino acids. CDR3 residues: CASSEGLAGWVEQFF. The CDR3 DNA follows: TGTGCCAGCAGTGAGGGGCTAGCGGGTTGGGTTGAGCAGTTCTTC.

The J gene is TRBJ1-1, the V gene TRBV9; 10 bases agree with TRBD1. Trimming removed 3 bases from V and 5 bases from J; junction bases left unmatched: 7. The CDR3 runs to 15 residues. Germline V CDR1 and CDR2: SGDLS, YYNGEE. For the CDR3, the DNA is TGTGCCAGCAGCGCGAGGGGGACAGGGGTAACTGAAGCTTTCTTT. The encoded protein is CASSARGTGVTEAFF.

This clone was found a few times. The V gene is TRBV5-6, the J gene TRBJ2-3; 13 positions agree with TRBD2. V shed 1 base and J 2 bases; nucleotides not matched to a gene: 7. CDR1 SGHDT and CDR2 YYEEEE come from the germline V gene. This CDR3 contains 18 residues. This CDR3 reads CASSLSRLAGGNTDTQYF. CDR3 DNA: TGTGCCAGCAGCTTGTCGAGACTAGCGGGGGGAAACACAGATACGCAGTATTTT.

This clone has only a few counts. This chain joins TRBV30 and TRBJ2-2; D is unresolved. V was clipped by 2 bases and J by 2 bases, with 3 bases between them. Germline CDR1 and CDR2: GTSNPN and SVGIG (reference sequence). CDR3 length equals 12 residues. The CDR3 bases are TGTGCCTGGAGTCCTAACACCGGGGAGCTGTTTTTT. Translation gives CAWSPNTGELFF.